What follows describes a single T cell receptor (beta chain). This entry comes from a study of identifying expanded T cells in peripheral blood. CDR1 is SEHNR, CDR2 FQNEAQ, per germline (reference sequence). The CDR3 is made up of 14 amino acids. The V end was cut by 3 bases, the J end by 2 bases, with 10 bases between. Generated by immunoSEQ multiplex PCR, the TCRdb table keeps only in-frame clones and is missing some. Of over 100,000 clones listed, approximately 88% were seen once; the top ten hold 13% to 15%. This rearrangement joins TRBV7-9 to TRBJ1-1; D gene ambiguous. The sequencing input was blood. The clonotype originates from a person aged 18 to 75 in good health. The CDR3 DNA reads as TGTGCCAGCAGCTTTTTTCAGCGAAACACTGAAGCTTTCTTT. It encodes CASSFFQRNTEAFF.